This T cell receptor beta chain was sequenced in a study of neurological immune-mediated disorders. Trimming took 0 bases from V and 5 from J; bases not matched to a gene: 3. This CDR3 contains 14 residues. Per germline, CDR1 SGHRS and CDR2 YFSETQ. This clonotype has only a few counts. Its target is unknown. Study-wide findings and caveats: In HTLV-1-associated myelopathy, TCR clonal expansion was greatest, and in multiple sclerosis it was least, below healthy controls. None of the CDR3 amino acid sequences of expanded clones were shared across subjects, and this suggested private repertoires in all groups.

A 10-nucleotide random UMI tagged transcripts in template-switch 5'RACE cDNA synthesis. A single run covered 15-18 subjects with over 160 million TCR-beta sequences. MiXCR, run by TCRdb on the 5' RACE reads, gives a single entry per CDR3 protein. Of 50,000 to 60,000 distinct CDR3 sequences in the sample, around a sixth were seen once. The TCR sequence derives from a man aged 55 to 69 in good health. The chain recombines TRBV5-1 with TRBJ2-7; 9 nucleotides match TRBD1. The sample comprised PBMCs. CDR3: CASSLARTGDEQYF. The DNA for the CDR3 is TGCGCCAGCAGCTTGGCCCGGACAGGGGACGAGCAGTACTTC.